Listed here is a single TCR beta chain. Its antigen is unknown. This entry comes from a study of graft-versus-host responses after intestinal transplantation. About the research overall: Every one of the recipients received anti-thymocyte globulin induction and afterwards took tacrolimus and steroids for approximately 3 years.

Germline assignment: CDR1 MDHEN and CDR2 SYDVKM. The CDR3 consists of 15 residues. The V gene lost 2 bases and the J gene lost 4 bases, with 12 bases spanning the gap. General study results and limits: Investigators detected GvH clones in recipient marrow, with some emerging earlier in ileum or blood.

Repertoires were generated with immunoSEQ multiplex PCR, while TCRdb's copy carries only in-frame clones and drops some. The sample shows tens of thousands of clones, 90% of them seen only once. The sequencing here drew on unstimulated CD8+ T cells sorted from spleen or lymph node cells, taken before transplant. The chain combines TRBV28 with TRBJ2-1; a weak D match, TRBD2 (6 bases). The sequence derives from a human donor who was the organ donor for an intestinal transplant. The CDR3 DNA follows: TGTGCCAGCAGTTTAAAGGACTACTTATACAATGAGCAGTTCTTC. Residues: CASSLKDYLYNEQFF.